Below, 16 T cell receptor beta chains from the same sample are listed, as sequenced in a study of identical twins. TCRdb processed the 5' RACE reads anew with MiXCR; each CDR3 protein has one entry. In the table there are a few hundred thousand distinct CDR3 sequences, approximately 15% of which are singletons. These data were likewise used in another study, on yellow fever vaccine responses in identical twins.

The sample taken for sequencing was CD4+ T cells sorted from blood. Receptors were obtained from a woman aged 18-29 years in good health.

V gene TRBV19 combines with J gene TRBJ2-7; TRBD2 matches at 13 bases. Trimming took 4 bases from V and 5 from J; bases not matched to a gene: 8. Germline CDR1 LNHDA, CDR2 SQIVND (reference sequence). CDR3 size: 16 residues. The CDR3 region has the DNA TGTGCCAGTAGTACCGGACTAGCGGGAGTCGGCCACGAGCAGTACTTC. As protein: CASSTGLAGVGHEQYF.

This clonotype was observed many times. The chain recombines TRBV7-2 with TRBJ1-1; D gene unclear. The germline gives CDR1 SGHTA, CDR2 FQGNSA. CDR3 length equals 13 residues. Trimming took off 2 bases at V and 11 bases at J, with 15 bases between the two ends. The chain's CDR3 is CASSLRTGLGAFF. CDR3 nucleotides: TGTGCCAGCAGCTTAAGAACCGGACTCGGCGCTTTCTTT.

The genes are TRBV3-1 and TRBJ2-7, with 11 bases that match TRBD2. The CDR3 covers 17 residues. The J segment lost 4 bases and the V segment lost 4 bases, leaving 12 bases of the junction unmatched. The germline CDR1 and CDR2 sequences are LGHDT and YNNKEL (reference sequence). CDR3 residues: CASSPRLAGRAGYEQYF. DNA for the CDR3: TGTGCCAGCAGCCCGCGACTAGCGGGACGGGCAGGTTACGAGCAGTACTTC.

The rearrangement joins TRBV18 to TRBJ2-2; TRBD1 aligns across 9 bases. J gave up 7 bases and V 3 bases, and 6 bases lay outside the gene matches. Per the germline V gene, CDR1 is KGHSH and CDR2 is LQKENI. The CDR3 is 15 residues long. In DNA form, the CDR3 reads TGTGCCAGCTCACCGACGGGACAGGGCGTCGGGGAGCTGTTTTTT. Translation: CASSPTGQGVGELFF.

Notes on this clonotype: A read error is possible here, since a much larger clone lies one base away. V and J are TRBV12-3 or TRBV12-4 and TRBJ2-7; D is unresolved. This CDR3 region has 13 residues. V shed 3 bases and J shed 6 bases, with 12 bases lying between them. The CDR3: CASSLYRGCEQYF. The CDR3, as DNA: TGTGCCAGCAGTTTGTATCGAGGCTGCGAGCAGTACTTC.

This clonotype was found a few times. The chain uses TRBV28 and TRBJ2-4, with a possible D match to TRBD1 (6 bases). CDR1 and CDR2 from the germline V gene are MDHEN and SYDVKM. Trimming cost V 1 base and J 0 bases, with 13 bases left between them. CDR3 length: 17 amino acids. The CDR3 spells CASSLSDRPIAKNIQYF. The DNA of the CDR3 is TGTGCCAGCAGTTTATCGGACAGACCCATAGCCAAAAACATTCAGTACTTC.

This clonotype has just one count. A much larger clone differs by one base, so this may be a read error. The chain joins TRBV20-1 to TRBJ2-7; D uncertain. The CDR3 consists of 15 residues. CDR1 is DFQATT and CDR2 is SNEGSKA in the germline V gene (reference sequence). The CDR3 DNA reads TGCTGTGCTAGAGATGAGGAGAGACGGACCTACGAGCAGTACTTC. This translates into CCARDEERRTYEQYF.

This clonotype was observed at least ten times. The rearrangement joins TRBV7-8 to TRBJ2-5; 7 positions match TRBD1. The CDR3 loop spans 14 amino acids. After removal of 6 bases from V and 1 base from J, the junction contained 5 bases not matched to a gene. Germline V lookup: CDR1 SGHVS, CDR2 FQNEAQ. The CDR3 coding sequence is TGTGCCAGCAGTCGGGACAGCATCCAAGAGACCCAGTACTTC. It yields the protein CASSRDSIQETQYF.

The chain recombines TRBV24-1 with TRBJ2-5; TRBD1 agrees at 8 bases. This CDR3 comprises 15 residues. Germline trimming cut 3 bases from V and 5 bases from J; bases unmatched to any gene: 7. Per germline, CDR1 KGHDR and CDR2 SFDVKD. DNA for the CDR3: TGTGCCACCAGTGATAGTTGGACAGGGCGGGAGACCCAGTACTTC. Residues: CATSDSWTGRETQYF.

The chain is built from TRBV7-2 and TRBJ2-7, with TRBD1 as a possible D gene (5 bases). Germline CDR1 and CDR2: SGHTA and FQGNSA. The CDR3 covers 15 residues. Trimming stripped 3 bases from V and 3 bases from J, with 15 bases between. The CDR3, as DNA: TGTGCCAGCAGCTTTTCCCGGCGGCAGGGCTACGAGCAGTACTTC. It encodes CASSFSRRQGYEQYF.

The chain uses TRBV7-2 and TRBJ2-7, with D possibly TRBD2 on 5 matching bases. V lost 5 bases to trimming and J lost 2 bases, with 13 bases between them. Germline loops: CDR1 SGHTA, CDR2 FQGNSA. This CDR3 is built from 14 residues. The CDR3 region has the DNA TGTGCCAGCAGCATAAGCGGTAGAACCTACGAGCAGTACTTC. Protein sequence: CASSISGRTYEQYF.

This clonotype has only a few counts. The V call is TRBV5-5, the J call TRBJ1-3; 8 nucleotides line up with TRBD1. Germline V CDR1 and CDR2: SGHKS, YYEKEE (reference sequence). The V segment lost 0 bases and the J segment 0 bases; nucleotides outside the gene matches: 2. The CDR3 spans 16 residues. The CDR3 region is CASSLVGTGSGNTIYF. The DNA for the CDR3 is TGTGCCAGCAGCTTGGTTGGGACAGGCTCTGGAAACACCATATATTTT.

The sample holds a few counts of this clonotype. This sequence joins TRBV27 and TRBJ2-1; tentatively, D is TRBD1 or TRBD2 (6 bases each). Trimming removed 5 bases at V and 8 bases at J, with 28 bases between. Germline-derived CDR1 and CDR2 are MNHEY and SMNVEV (reference sequence). The CDR3 is 18 residues long. The CDR3 region has the DNA TGTGCCAGCAGTCCGATAGGCGCGCAGGGGACTGATTGGGATGAGCAGTTCTTC. It is translated as CASSPIGAQGTDWDEQFF.

This clonotype was picked up many times. In DNA form, the CDR3 reads TGTGCCAGCAGCCAAGATTGGGGGGAGCTGTTTTTT. This codes for CASSQDWGELFF. V usage is TRBV3-1 and J usage is TRBJ2-2; D gene uncertain. CDR3 length: 12 amino acids. The V end was cut by 0 bases, the J end by 8 bases, with 4 bases between. CDR1 and CDR2 (germline): LGHDT, YNNKEL (reference sequence).

The chain uses TRBV2 and TRBJ2-3; D remains unclear. V gave up 10 bases and J gave up 0 bases, with 14 bases separating them. The CDR3 runs to 14 residues. Germline V lookup: CDR1 SNHLY, CDR2 FYNNEI. Here the CDR3 reads CANALGTSTDTQYF. The CDR3 bases are TGTGCCAACGCTCTAGGTACCAGCACAGATACGCAGTATTTT.

This clonotype was seen more than once but under ten times. The rearrangement uses TRBV6-2 or TRBV6-3 and TRBJ1-2; D unresolved. The CDR3 length is 13 residues. V was trimmed by 2 bases and J by 4 bases, leaving 8 bases between them. CDR1 and CDR2 (germline): MNHEY, SVGEGT. The CDR3 spells CASSYTRSYGYTF. In DNA, the CDR3 is TGTGCCAGCAGTTACACGCGGAGCTATGGCTACACCTTC.